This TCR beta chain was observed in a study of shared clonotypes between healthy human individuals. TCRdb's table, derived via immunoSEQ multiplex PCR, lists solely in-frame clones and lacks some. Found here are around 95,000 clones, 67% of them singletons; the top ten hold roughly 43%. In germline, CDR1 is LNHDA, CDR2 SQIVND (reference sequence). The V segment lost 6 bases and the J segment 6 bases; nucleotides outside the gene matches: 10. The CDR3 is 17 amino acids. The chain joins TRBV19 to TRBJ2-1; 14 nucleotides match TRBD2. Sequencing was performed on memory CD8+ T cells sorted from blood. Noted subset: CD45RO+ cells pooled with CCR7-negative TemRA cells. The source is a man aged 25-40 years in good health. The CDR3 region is CASSRGLAGEIVNEQFF. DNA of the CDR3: TGTGCCAGTAGCAGGGGACTAGCGGGAGAGATCGTCAATGAGCAGTTCTTC.